One sample yielded the 11 T cell receptor beta chains listed below, sequenced in a study of cytomegalovirus exposure and HLA in healthy donors. PCR used 60 Vbeta primers and 13 Jbeta primers. Here immunoSEQ multiplex PCR was the method, and the copy in TCRdb shows in-frame clones only, minus some. This sample carries 85,000 to 95,000 clones, about 7.6% of them seen once, and the ten largest clones take about 2.1%. Sequencing was performed on PBMCs. Receptor source: a man aged 45-65 years in good health and CMV-seronegative.

The V call is TRBV28, the J call TRBJ1-1, with D perhaps matching TRBD1 (6 bases). This CDR3 is built from 14 residues. The germline V and J ends were trimmed by 4 bases and 0 bases, with 9 bases remaining between them. The germline CDR1 and CDR2 sequences are MDHEN and SYDVKM. CDR3 nucleotide sequence: TGTGCCAGCAGTTCCCAGGGGTTGAACACTGAAGCTTTCTTT. Amino acids: CASSSQGLNTEAFF.

The chain uses TRBV28 and TRBJ2-2; D is perhaps TRBD1 (5 bases). This CDR3 has 13 amino acids. Germline values: CDR1 MDHEN, CDR2 SYDVKM. Trimming shortened V by 5 bases and J by 5 bases, and 9 bases separated the two germline ends. The CDR3 DNA reads TGTGCCAGCAGTCCAGGGTCTACCGGGGAGCTGTTTTTT. Protein product: CASSPGSTGELFF.

The chain has TRBV5-1 and TRBJ1-2; 10 nucleotides match TRBD1. Germline V gene data show CDR1 as SGHRS and CDR2 as YFSETQ. Trimming cost V 2 bases and J 6 bases; bases outside gene matches: 7. The CDR3 spans 15 residues. CDR3 in amino acids: CASSFLGQGVDGYTF. The CDR3 DNA is TGCGCCAGCAGCTTCCTTGGACAGGGGGTTGATGGCTACACCTTC.

This clone showed up just a few times. The chain recombines TRBV7-2 with TRBJ2-3, with TRBD2 identical over 9 bases. The CDR3 runs to 16 residues. V lost 4 bases to trimming and J lost 4 bases; unmatched junction nucleotides: 9. Germline CDR1 reads SGHTA; CDR2 reads FQGNSA. For the CDR3, the DNA is TGTGCCAGCAGCTCCTTTAGCGGGAGAGGCGCAGATACGCAGTATTTT. Its protein product is CASSSFSGRGADTQYF.

The chain is built from TRBV7-9 and TRBJ1-6; 7 positions match TRBD1. V lost 5 bases to trimming and J lost 7 bases; unmatched junction nucleotides: 20. The length of the CDR3 is 19 residues. Germline CDR1 SEHNR, CDR2 FQNEAQ (reference sequence). CDR3: CASSRSHSLRQGENSPLHF. CDR3 sequence (DNA): TGTGCCAGCAGCCGATCCCACTCCCTTAGACAGGGTGAGAATTCACCCCTCCACTTT.

The chain uses TRBV6-1 and TRBJ1-5, with 8 bases aligning to TRBD1. Germline V gene lookup returns CDR1 MNHNS and CDR2 SASEGT. V gave up 4 bases and J gave up 6 bases; unmatched junction bases: 8. CDR3 length equals 15 residues. Written as DNA, the CDR3 is TGTGCCAGCAGTGCGTCACAGGGGGGGGGTCAGCCCCAGCATTTT. Its protein is CASSASQGGGQPQHF.

This clone was seen a few times. The CDR3 is CASSFTSGSPDTQYF. As DNA, the CDR3 is TGCGCCAGCAGTTTTACTAGCGGGAGCCCAGATACGCAGTATTTT. The chain joins TRBV5-1 to TRBJ2-3; TRBD2 matches at 11 bases. Germline V CDR1 and CDR2: SGHRS, YFSETQ. This CDR3 comprises 15 residues. Germline trimming cut 5 bases from V and 4 bases from J; bases unmatched to any gene: 6.

This chain links TRBV4-1 with TRBJ1-1, with 7 bases identical to TRBD1. This CDR3 region has 15 residues. The germline CDR1 and CDR2 sequences are MGHRA and YSYEKL. The trim removed 2 bases at V and 1 base at J, leaving 4 bases unmatched. CDR3 in DNA: TGCGCCAGCAGCCAAACGGGACAGTCGAACACTGAAGCTTTCTTT. Amino acid sequence: CASSQTGQSNTEAFF.

This clone was seen more than once but under ten times. This sequence joins TRBV10-3 and TRBJ2-3; tentative D call: TRBD2 (5 bases). Between the trimmed V and J ends, which lost 9 bases and 2 bases, there was a span of 9 bases. The germline V gene encodes CDR1 ENHRY and CDR2 SYGVKD. The CDR3 is made up of 12 amino acids. CDR3 loop: CAIAEDTDTQYF. DNA for the CDR3: TGTGCCATTGCGGAGGACACAGATACGCAGTATTTT.

The chain recombines TRBV30 with TRBJ2-7, with TRBD2 identical over 13 bases. CDR1 is GTSNPN, CDR2 SVGIG, per germline (reference sequence). The CDR3 is made up of 16 amino acids. Losses at the gene ends were 2 bases for V and 5 bases for J; bases not matched to a gene: 9. For the CDR3, the DNA is TGTGCCTGGAGTTTCCTCGGACTAGCGGGAGCCAACGAGCAGTACTTC. Translation: CAWSFLGLAGANEQYF.

There are a few counts of this clone. V usage is TRBV9 and J usage is TRBJ1-5; TRBD1 might be the D (5 bases). The length of the CDR3 is 15 residues. V dropped 0 bases and J dropped 3 bases, with 10 bases sitting between them. Germline V gene sequence: CDR1 SGDLS, CDR2 YYNGEE. DNA of the CDR3: TGTGCCAGCAGCGTAGGGGGGAGGGACAATCAGCCCCAGCATTTT. It yields the protein CASSVGGRDNQPQHF.